Listed here is a single TCR beta chain. Its matching antigen is unknown. The assay was immunoSEQ multiplex PCR, and TCRdb's table has in-frame clones only and misses some. This table holds around 300,000 clones, approximately 90% found once. Treatment given: 15 to 20 received Ad26.COV2.S at low or high dose, single or two shots; roughly five received placebo; per-sample allocation not given. Following the first vaccine or placebo injection, samples were taken on day 63. This sample was taken from a study of Ad26.COV2.S vaccination and SARS-CoV-2 variants. Study information: Intramuscular Ad26.COV2.S at 5x10^10 or 1x10^11 viral particles.

Study observations and caveats: From the TCR breadth and depth analyses, total T cell responses may have been underestimated.

The TCR sequence derives from a person aged 18-65 years who received the Ad26.COV2.S COVID-19 vaccine or a placebo. The sample here was peripheral blood, taken in a trial of Ad26.COV2.S vaccine versus placebo.

The CDR3 region is CASSRELSQETQYF. The CDR3 nucleotides read TGTGCCAGCAGCCGAGAATTAAGCCAAGAGACCCAGTACTTC. The chain combines TRBV7-9 with TRBJ2-5; unclear D gene. The CDR3 contains 14 residues. Germline CDR1 reads SEHNR; CDR2 reads FQNEAQ (reference sequence). With 5 bases removed from V and 1 base from J, the gap between germline ends came to 11 bases.